The 9 T cell receptor beta chains given below trace back to one sample, sequenced in a study of blood T cell repertoires in COVID-19. The table came from immunoSEQ multiplex PCR; TCRdb's copy has only in-frame clones and leaves some out. The sample shows just over 650,000 clones, just under 90% of them seen only once. Sequenced material: peripheral blood. These receptors came from a woman aged 18-29 years with acute or convalescent COVID-19.

This clone was detected only a few times. V gene TRBV7-8 combines with J gene TRBJ1-2, with D possibly TRBD1 on 5 matching bases. The germline gives CDR1 SGHVS, CDR2 FQNEAQ. This CDR3 spans 15 amino acids. With 5 bases removed from V and 6 bases from J, the gap between germline ends came to 19 bases. CDR3 region: CASSPRATGAHGYTF. Here the CDR3 DNA reads TGTGCCAGCAGCCCTAGAGCTACAGGAGCCCATGGCTACACCTTC.

The V gene is TRBV2, the J gene TRBJ1-2, with 8 bases lining up with TRBD1. This CDR3 has 18 amino acids. Germline lookup yields CDR1 SNHLY and CDR2 FYNNEI. V shed 6 bases, J shed 4 bases, and the junction held 19 bases outside the gene matches. The CDR3 nucleotides are TGTGCCAGCAGGAAGGGAGGTATTGGGACAGGATATCTCTATGGCTACACCTTC. Protein sequence: CASRKGGIGTGYLYGYTF.

The rearrangement links TRBV19 to TRBJ1-4; 7 bases agree with TRBD1. Losses at the gene ends were 7 bases for V and 8 bases for J; bases not matched to a gene: 31. The length of the CDR3 is 21 residues. In germline, CDR1 is LNHDA, CDR2 SQIVND (reference sequence). CDR3 sequence (DNA): TGTGCCAGTAACCCGTCGCGGTCGGGTGAGCGGCAAAGGGGGCGCCGAGAAAAACTGTTTTTT. Translation: CASNPSRSGERQRGRREKLFF.

The chain is built from TRBV18 and TRBJ1-1; D remains ambiguous. Trimming took off 1 base at V and 1 base at J, with 19 bases between the two ends. This CDR3 comprises 18 residues. Germline CDR1 and CDR2: KGHSH and LQKENI. The CDR3 is CASSPQGDLPGKNTEAFF. The CDR3 DNA reads as TGTGCCAGCTCACCACAGGGAGATCTCCCGGGTAAGAACACTGAAGCTTTCTTT.

This clone was observed a single time. The chain uses TRBV12-5 and TRBJ2-3; 12 bases fit TRBD2. Trimming took 5 bases from V and 1 from J; bases not matched to a gene: 10. This CDR3 is built from 18 residues. Germline values: CDR1 LGHNT, CDR2 FRNRAP. The CDR3 coding sequence is TGTGCTAGTGGTCAACCTAGCGGGGGGGCCTGGGGCACAGATACGCAGTATTTT. It yields the protein CASGQPSGGAWGTDTQYF.

The V gene is TRBV7-9, the J gene TRBJ1-1, with 8 positions matching TRBD1. The V and J ends lost 5 bases and 6 bases, in that order; junction bases with no gene match: 8. This CDR3 spans 14 amino acids. Per the germline V gene, CDR1 is SEHNR and CDR2 is FQNEAQ (reference sequence). The CDR3 nucleotides read TGTGCCAGCAGCGCGGACAGGGCGTTGGCTGAAGCTTTCTTT. This translates into CASSADRALAEAFF.

This chain joins TRBV12-3 or TRBV12-4 and TRBJ2-2; D is perhaps TRBD2 (6 bases). CDR3 length: 12 amino acids. The V and J ends lost 4 bases and 10 bases respectively, with 10 bases between them. The CDR3 region is CASSSGGAELFF. CDR3 nucleotide sequence: TGTGCCAGCAGTTCCGGAGGGGCGGAGCTGTTTTTT.

The J gene is TRBJ2-7, the V gene TRBV25-1; TRBD2 aligns across 12 bases. In germline, CDR1 is MGHDK, CDR2 SYGVNS. The CDR3 runs to 13 residues. V dropped 8 bases and J dropped 7; count of bases not matched to a gene: 6. DNA of the CDR3: TGTGCCAGCTCACTAGCGGGGGGCCAGGAGCAGTACTTC. Translation: CASSLAGGQEQYF.

This chain connects TRBV19 to TRBJ1-2; D uncertain. This CDR3 contains 13 residues. From germline, CDR1 is LNHDA and CDR2 SQIVND (reference sequence). V lost 4 bases and J 4 bases, leaving 10 bases between the germline ends. The CDR3 reads CASSSGEPYGYTF. In DNA, the CDR3 is TGTGCCAGTAGTAGTGGAGAACCCTATGGCTACACCTTC.